These 14 T cell receptor beta chains originate from one sample sequenced in a study of blood T cell repertoires in COVID-19. The table came from immunoSEQ multiplex PCR; TCRdb's copy has only in-frame clones and leaves some out. This sample has over 60,000 clones, with roughly 72% found just once. Material for sequencing was peripheral blood. The receptors stem from a man aged 55 to 70 with COVID-19, enrolled during active disease.

This chain joins TRBV3-1 (or the pseudogene TRBV3-2) and TRBJ1-2; 8 positions agree with TRBD1. This CDR3 is built from 15 residues. V gave up 4 bases and J gave up 7 bases; unmatched junction bases: 11. The germline gives CDR1 LGHDT, CDR2 YNNKEL (reference sequence). CDR3 in DNA: TGTGCCAGCAGCCCTACTGGACAGGGCATTAGTGGCTACACCTTC. Translated: CASSPTGQGISGYTF.

This chain connects TRBV18 to TRBJ2-3; possible D gene TRBD2, 5 bases. Trimming removed 2 bases at V and 5 bases at J, with 8 bases between. This CDR3 is built from 13 residues. Germline CDR1 is KGHSH and CDR2 is LQKENI. CDR3 in DNA: TGTGCCAGCTCACCAAACGCGGGAGATACGCAGTATTTT. It translates to CASSPNAGDTQYF.

This chain connects TRBV4-2 to TRBJ1-5; 7 bases align to TRBD1. Trimming removed 0 bases from V and 3 bases from J; junction bases left unmatched: 2. CDR1 is LGHNA, CDR2 YNFKEQ, per germline. This CDR3 has 15 residues. CDR3 loop: CASSQDRGNNQPQHF. The CDR3 bases are TGTGCCAGCAGCCAAGACAGGGGGAACAATCAGCCCCAGCATTTT.

This clone was seen more than once but under ten times. The chain carries TRBV21-1 and TRBJ2-7; the table assigns TRBD2, which was not confirmed against the DNA. TRBV21-1 is a pseudogene. CDR3 size: 15 residues. This chain's CDR3 is CASSKATGGTYEQYF. CDR3 coding DNA: TGTGCCAGCAGCAAAGCTACCGGGGGGACCTACGAGCAGTACTTC.

This sequence joins TRBV6-5 and TRBJ1-3, with D possibly TRBD1 on 5 matching bases. Germline assignment: CDR1 MNHEY and CDR2 SVGAGI. Trimming cost V 5 bases and J 2 bases, with 10 bases left between them. The CDR3 is made up of 14 amino acids. The CDR3 sequence: CASSQGRTGNTIYF. The DNA of the CDR3 is TGTGCCAGCAGTCAGGGAAGGACTGGAAACACCATATATTTT.

The rearrangement uses TRBV27 and TRBJ1-6; 8 bases fit TRBD1. V shed 3 bases, J shed 9 bases, and the junction held 7 bases outside the gene matches. The CDR3 is 15 residues long. CDR1 is MNHEY and CDR2 is SMNVEV in the germline V gene (reference sequence). Here the CDR3 reads CASSLDRALISPLHF. In DNA form, the CDR3 reads TGTGCCAGCAGTTTGGACAGGGCACTTATTTCACCCCTCCACTTT.

This clone was recorded a few times. V gene TRBV11-2 combines with J gene TRBJ2-7; TRBD1 matches at 7 bases. Germline CDR1 SGHAT, CDR2 FQNNGV. The CDR3 runs 12 residues. With V trimmed by 3 bases and J by 12 bases, 8 bases remained unmatched. The CDR3 sequence: CASSFSQGDAYF. In nucleotides, the CDR3 is TGTGCCAGCAGCTTCTCCCAGGGGGACGCGTACTTC. Full variable domain (remainder filled in from reference TRBV11-2 and TRBJ2-7): EAGVAQSPRYKIIEKRQSVAFWCNPISGHATLYWYQQILGQGPKLLIQFQNNGVVDDSQLPKDRFSAERLKGVDSTLKIQPAKLEDSAVYLCASSFSQGDAYFGPGTRLTVT.

In its sample, this clone is medium-sized. The rearrangement joins TRBV5-6 to TRBJ2-6; possible D gene TRBD1, 6 bases. The CDR3 has 18 residues. Trimming took 5 bases from V and 1 from J, leaving 19 bases between them. Germline loops: CDR1 SGHDT, CDR2 YYEEEE. DNA of the CDR3: TGTGCCAGCAGATGGGGGCCAGGGGTGAGGTCTGGGGCCAACGTCCTGACTTTC. Residues: CASRWGPGVRSGANVLTF.

The V and J genes are TRBV5-1 and TRBJ2-1; D uncertain. Germline CDR1 is SGHRS and CDR2 is YFSETQ. CDR3 length equals 14 residues. The germline V and J ends were trimmed by 0 bases and 5 bases, with 9 bases remaining between them. Written as DNA, the CDR3 is TGCGCCAGCAGCTTGGTGTCAGAAGACAATGAGCAGTTCTTC. This translates into CASSLVSEDNEQFF.

The rearrangement joins TRBV6-6 to TRBJ2-3; TRBD2 agrees at 10 bases. Germline assignment: CDR1 MNHNY and CDR2 SVGAGI (reference sequence). V gave up 6 bases and J gave up 0 bases; unmatched junction bases: 3. This CDR3 is 15 amino acids long. The CDR3 is CASRLAGTSTDTQYF. CDR3 in DNA: TGTGCCAGCAGACTAGCGGGAACTAGCACAGATACGCAGTATTTT.

This chain joins TRBV5-1 and TRBJ2-5; 11 nucleotides align to TRBD2. The CDR3 has 17 amino acids. V was pared by 0 bases and J by 4 bases, with 8 bases of the junction left unmatched. Germline CDR1 is SGHRS and CDR2 is YFSETQ. The CDR3 nucleotides are TGCGCCAGCAGCTTGGGGACTGACCTAGCGGGAGGAGAGACCCAGTACTTC. Translating gives CASSLGTDLAGGETQYF.

DNA for the CDR3: TGCGCCAGCAGCTTCCGACAGGGGTCGTACAATGAGCAGTTCTTC. It is translated as CASSFRQGSYNEQFF. The chain joins TRBV4-1 to TRBJ2-1, with 8 bases aligning to TRBD1. The ends lost 5 bases at V and 4 bases at J; junction bases unmatched: 7. The CDR3 length is 15 residues. The germline CDR1 and CDR2 sequences are MGHRA and YSYEKL.

J is TRBJ2-3 and V is TRBV4-2; 7 nucleotides align to TRBD2. CDR1 and CDR2 from the germline V gene are LGHNA and YNFKEQ. CDR3 length: 16 residues. V dropped 2 bases and J dropped 1; count of bases not matched to a gene: 6. CDR3 DNA: TGTGCCAGCAGCCAACACCGGGACTACCGCACAGATACGCAGTATTTT. Its protein product is CASSQHRDYRTDTQYF.

This sequence joins TRBV9 and TRBJ1-6, with D tentatively TRBD1 (5 bases). This CDR3 has 15 residues. Trimming removed 4 bases from V and 4 bases from J, with 12 bases in between. Germline V gene lookup returns CDR1 SGDLS and CDR2 YYNGEE. CDR3 nucleotides: TGTGCCAGCAGCTCGCAGACAGAATATAATTCACCCCTCCACTTT. This translates into CASSSQTEYNSPLHF.